This TCR beta chain was recorded in a study of OX40 agonist ivuxolimab in advanced cancers. For the study at large: Three patients got partial responses; one had hepatocellular carcinoma and two had cutaneous melanoma. The study, taken as a whole, reports: At doses 0.1 to 3.0 mg/kg, CD4+ and CD8+ clones expanded.

About this clone itself: Its antigen is unidentified.

The table came from immunoSEQ multiplex PCR; TCRdb's copy has only in-frame clones and leaves some out. The sample holds roughly 90,000 clones, roughly 90% seen once. Sampled blood was obtained at baseline, cycle 4 day 1, and cycle 7 day 1. Germline V gives CDR1 SGHTA, CDR2 FQGNSA. There are 16 residues in the CDR3. Trimming at V came to 4 bases and at J to 4 bases, leaving 4 bases not matched to a gene. The sequencing used CD4+ or CD8+ T cells sorted from blood, collected in a trial of the OX40 agonist ivuxolimab. The chain carries TRBV7-2 and TRBJ2-1; 13 bases line up with TRBD2. This clonotype was sampled from an adult with an advanced solid tumor such as melanoma, head and neck, liver or kidney cancer. CDR3 residues: CASSWKLAGGYNEQFF. In DNA, the CDR3 is TGTGCCAGCAGCTGGAAACTAGCGGGAGGGTACAATGAGCAGTTCTTC.